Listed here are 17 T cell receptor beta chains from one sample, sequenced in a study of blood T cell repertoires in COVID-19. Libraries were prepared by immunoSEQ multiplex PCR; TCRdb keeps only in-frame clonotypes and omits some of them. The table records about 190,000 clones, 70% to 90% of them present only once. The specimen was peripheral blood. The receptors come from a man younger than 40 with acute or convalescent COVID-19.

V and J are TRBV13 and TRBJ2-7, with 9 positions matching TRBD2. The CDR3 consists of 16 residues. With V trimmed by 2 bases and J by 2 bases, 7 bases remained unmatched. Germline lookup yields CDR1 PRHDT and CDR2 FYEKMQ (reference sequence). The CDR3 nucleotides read TGTGCCAGCAGCTTACGTATAGCGGGAGTTGCCTACGAGCAGTACTTC. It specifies CASSLRIAGVAYEQYF.

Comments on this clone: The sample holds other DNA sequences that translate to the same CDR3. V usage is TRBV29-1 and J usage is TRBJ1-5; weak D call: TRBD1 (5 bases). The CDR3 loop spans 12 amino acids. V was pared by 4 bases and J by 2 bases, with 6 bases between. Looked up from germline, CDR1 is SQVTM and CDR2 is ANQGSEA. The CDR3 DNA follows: TGCAGCGTTGGACAGCGCAATCAGCCCCAGCATTTT. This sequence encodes CSVGQRNQPQHF.

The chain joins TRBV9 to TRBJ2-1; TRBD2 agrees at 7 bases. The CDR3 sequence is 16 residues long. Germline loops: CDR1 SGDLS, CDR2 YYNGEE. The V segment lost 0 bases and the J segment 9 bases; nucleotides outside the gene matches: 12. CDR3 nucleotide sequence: TGTGCCAGCAGCGTAGGGGGAGGGGATTATCCACCTGAGCAGTTCTTC. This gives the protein CASSVGGGDYPPEQFF.

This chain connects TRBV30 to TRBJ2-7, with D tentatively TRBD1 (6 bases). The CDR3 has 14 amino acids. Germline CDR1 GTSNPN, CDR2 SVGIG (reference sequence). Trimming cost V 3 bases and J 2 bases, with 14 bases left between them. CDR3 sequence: CAWRQGPVTYEQYF. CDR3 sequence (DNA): TGTGCCTGGAGACAGGGACCTGTCACCTACGAGCAGTACTTC.

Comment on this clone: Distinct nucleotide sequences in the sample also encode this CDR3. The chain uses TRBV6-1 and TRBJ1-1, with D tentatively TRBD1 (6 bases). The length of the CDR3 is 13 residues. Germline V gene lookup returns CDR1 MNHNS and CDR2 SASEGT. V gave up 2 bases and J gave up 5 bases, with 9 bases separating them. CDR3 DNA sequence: TGTGCCAGCAGTGAAAGGCAGGGGACTGAAGCTTTCTTT. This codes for CASSERQGTEAFF.

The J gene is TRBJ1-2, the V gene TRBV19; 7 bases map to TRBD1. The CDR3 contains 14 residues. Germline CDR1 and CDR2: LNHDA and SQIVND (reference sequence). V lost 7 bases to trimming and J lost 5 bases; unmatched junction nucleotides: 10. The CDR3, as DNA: TGTGCCAGTACCCAGGGAACAGGGGTTTATGGCTACACCTTC. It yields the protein CASTQGTGVYGYTF. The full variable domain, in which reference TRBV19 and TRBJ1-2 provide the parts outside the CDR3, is DGGITQSPKYLFRKEGQNVTLSCEQNLNHDAMYWYRQDPGQGLRLIYYSQIVNDFQKGDIAEGYSVSREKKESFPLTVTSAQKNPTAFYLCASTQGTGVYGYTFGSGTRLTVV.

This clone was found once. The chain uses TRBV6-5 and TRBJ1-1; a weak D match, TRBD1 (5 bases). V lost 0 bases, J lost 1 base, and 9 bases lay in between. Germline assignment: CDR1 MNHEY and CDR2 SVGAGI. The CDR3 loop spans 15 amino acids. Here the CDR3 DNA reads TGTGCCAGCAGTTACTCGGGGCAGGAGAACACTGAAGCTTTCTTT. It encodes CASSYSGQENTEAFF.

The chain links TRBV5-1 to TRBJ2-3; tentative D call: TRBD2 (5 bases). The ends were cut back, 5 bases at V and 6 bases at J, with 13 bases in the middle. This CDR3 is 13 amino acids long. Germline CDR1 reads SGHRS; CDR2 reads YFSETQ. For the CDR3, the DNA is TGCGCCAGCAGACTTCCTAGCAAGGATACGCAGTATTTT. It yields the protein CASRLPSKDTQYF.

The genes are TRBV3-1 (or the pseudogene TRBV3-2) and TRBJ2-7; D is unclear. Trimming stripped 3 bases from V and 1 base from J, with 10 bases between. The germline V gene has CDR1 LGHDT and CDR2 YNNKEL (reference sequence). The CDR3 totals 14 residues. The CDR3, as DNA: TGTGCCAGCAGCCATTCCCCCGGGTCCTACGAGCAGTACTTC. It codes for CASSHSPGSYEQYF.

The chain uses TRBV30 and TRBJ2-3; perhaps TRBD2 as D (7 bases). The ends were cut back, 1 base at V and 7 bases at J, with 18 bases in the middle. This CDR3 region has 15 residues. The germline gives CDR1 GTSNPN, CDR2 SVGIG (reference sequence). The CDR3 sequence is CAWSDQGIGGYTQYF. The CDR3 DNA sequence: TGTGCCTGGAGTGATCAGGGGATCGGGGGGTATACGCAGTATTTT.

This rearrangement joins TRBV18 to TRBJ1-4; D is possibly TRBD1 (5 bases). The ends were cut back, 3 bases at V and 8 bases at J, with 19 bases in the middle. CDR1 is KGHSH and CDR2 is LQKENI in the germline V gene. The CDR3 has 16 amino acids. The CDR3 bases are TGTGCCAGCTCACCTCGGAGGGGCGAGGGTCAGGAAAAACTGTTTTTT. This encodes CASSPRRGEGQEKLFF.

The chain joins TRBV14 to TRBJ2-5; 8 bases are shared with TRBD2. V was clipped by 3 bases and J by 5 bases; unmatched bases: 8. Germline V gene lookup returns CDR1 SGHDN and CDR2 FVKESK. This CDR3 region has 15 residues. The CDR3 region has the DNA TGTGCCAGCAGCCAGAGGGAGCGGGGGATCGAGACCCAGTACTTC. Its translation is CASSQRERGIETQYF.

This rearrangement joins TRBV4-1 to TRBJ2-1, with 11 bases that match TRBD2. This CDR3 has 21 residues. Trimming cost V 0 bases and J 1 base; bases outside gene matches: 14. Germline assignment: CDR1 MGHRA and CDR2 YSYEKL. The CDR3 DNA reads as TGCGCCAGCAGCCAAGAGCCTAGGGGGGCTAGCGGGAGGAGTTCCTACAATGAGCAGTTCTTC. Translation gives CASSQEPRGASGRSSYNEQFF.

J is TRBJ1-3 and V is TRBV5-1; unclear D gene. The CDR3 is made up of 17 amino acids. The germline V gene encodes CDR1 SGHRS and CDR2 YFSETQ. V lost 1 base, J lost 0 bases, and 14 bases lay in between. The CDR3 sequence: CASSLSLIGGSGNTIYF. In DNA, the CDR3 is TGCGCCAGCAGCTTGTCACTGATAGGCGGCTCTGGAAACACCATATATTTT.

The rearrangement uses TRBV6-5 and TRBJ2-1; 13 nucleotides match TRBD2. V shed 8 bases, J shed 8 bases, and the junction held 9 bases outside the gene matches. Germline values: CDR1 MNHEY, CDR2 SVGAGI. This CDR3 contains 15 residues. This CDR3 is CASALTSGRAHEQFF. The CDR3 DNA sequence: TGTGCCAGCGCCCTAACTAGCGGGAGGGCCCATGAGCAGTTCTTC.

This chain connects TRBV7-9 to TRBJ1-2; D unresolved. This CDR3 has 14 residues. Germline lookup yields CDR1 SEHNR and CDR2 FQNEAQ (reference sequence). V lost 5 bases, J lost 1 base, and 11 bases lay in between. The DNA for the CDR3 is TGTGCCAGCAGCGACCTCCGGGTTAACTATGGCTACACCTTC. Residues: CASSDLRVNYGYTF. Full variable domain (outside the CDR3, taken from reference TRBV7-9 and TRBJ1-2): DTGVSQNPRHKITKRGQNVTFRCDPISEHNRLYWYRQTLGQGPEFLTYFQNEAQLEKSRLLSDRFSAERPKGSFSTLEIQRTEQGDSAMYLCASSDLRVNYGYTFGSGTRLTVV.

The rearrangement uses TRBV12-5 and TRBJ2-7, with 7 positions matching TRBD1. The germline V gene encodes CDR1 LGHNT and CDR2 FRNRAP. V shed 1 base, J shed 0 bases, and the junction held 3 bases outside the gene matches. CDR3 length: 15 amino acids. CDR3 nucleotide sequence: TGTGCTAGTGGTTTGGGAGGACAGGTCTCCTACGAGCAGTACTTC. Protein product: CASGLGGQVSYEQYF.